Given below is one TCR beta chain in context. The data were taken from a study of shared clonotypes between healthy human individuals. Here immunoSEQ multiplex PCR was the method, and the copy in TCRdb shows in-frame clones only, minus some. The sample shows 600,000 to 750,000 clones, less than 95% of them seen only once. The trim removed 5 bases at V and 2 bases at J, leaving 9 bases unmatched. The CDR3 covers 17 residues. The germline V gene encodes CDR1 MNHEY and CDR2 SMNVEV (reference sequence). The chain couples TRBV27 to TRBJ2-3; 11 bases fit TRBD2. The source material was memory CD8+ T cells from PBMCs. Subset noted: CD45RO+ cells pooled with CCR7-negative TemRA cells. This TCR came from a man aged 18 to 30 in good health. Some clones in this sample may be carry-over from other donors' samples. Written as DNA, the CDR3 is TGTGCCAGCAGTCCCTCCCCGGGACTAGCGGCCACAGATACGCAGTATTTT. This encodes CASSPSPGLAATDTQYF.